Listed below are T cell receptor beta chains from one sample, sequenced in a study of Ad26.COV2.S vaccination and SARS-CoV-2 variants. The assay was immunoSEQ multiplex PCR, and TCRdb's table has in-frame clones only and misses some. The repertoire holds around 320,000 clones, with about 82% as singletons. The sample here was peripheral blood, taken in a trial of Ad26.COV2.S vaccine versus placebo. Receptors were obtained from a person between 18 and 60 years old who received the Ad26.COV2.S COVID-19 vaccine or a placebo. CDR3s include the opening cysteine and the closing phenylalanine or tryptophan. Each record gives: V gene, clone size, D gene, J gene, CDR3 DNA, CDR3 protein. D genes are given only for firm matches. Size is stated for part of the rows, as once, few or many counts, or as a class when the clone is expanded.

v_call: TRBV19
clone_size: .
d_call: .
j_call: TRBJ2-3
cdr3_nt: TGTGCCAGTAGTATAGATTCCGGTTCGGATACGCAGTATTTT
cdr3_aa: CASSIDSGSDTQYF

v_call: TRBV9
clone_size: .
d_call: .
j_call: TRBJ1-4
cdr3_nt: TGTGCCAGCAGCGGGGTCGCCGGGGAAAAACTGTTTTTT
cdr3_aa: CASSGVAGEKLFF

v_call: TRBV7-9
clone_size: .
d_call: .
j_call: TRBJ2-1
cdr3_nt: TGTGCCAGCAGCTTCGGCGTCGCAGGTAGTGAGCAGTTCTTC
cdr3_aa: CASSFGVAGSEQFF

v_call: TRBV2
clone_size: .
d_call: .
j_call: TRBJ1-4
cdr3_nt: TGTGCCAGCAGTCGGGACTTTCCTAATGAAAAACTGTTTTTT
cdr3_aa: CASSRDFPNEKLFF

v_call: TRBV4-1
clone_size: once
d_call: TRBD1
j_call: TRBJ2-7
cdr3_nt: TGCGCCAGCAGCCACCGACAGGGTTCCTACGAGCAGTACTTC
cdr3_aa: CASSHRQGSYEQYF

v_call: TRBV9
clone_size: .
d_call: .
j_call: TRBJ1-5
cdr3_nt: TGTGCCAGCAGCAGAGGGGTCGGTCAGCCCCAGCATTTT
cdr3_aa: CASSRGVGQPQHF

v_call: TRBV5-6
clone_size: .
d_call: TRBD2
j_call: TRBJ2-7
cdr3_nt: TGTGCCAGCAGCTTGTTGACGGACGGACTAGATTCCTACGAGCAGTACTTC
cdr3_aa: CASSLLTDGLDSYEQYF

v_call: TRBV4-1
clone_size: .
d_call: .
j_call: TRBJ1-2
cdr3_nt: TGCGCCAGCAGCCGGGAGGGCCCAATCCTTTATGGCTACACCTTC
cdr3_aa: CASSREGPILYGYTF

v_call: TRBV5-4
clone_size: .
d_call: TRBD2
j_call: TRBJ2-7
cdr3_nt: TGTGCCAGCAGCACCAGACTAGCGGGGGCCCACTACGAGCAGTACTTC
cdr3_aa: CASSTRLAGAHYEQYF

v_call: TRBV5-6
clone_size: .
d_call: TRBD2
j_call: TRBJ2-5
cdr3_nt: TGTGCCAGCAGCTCTGCCTACGGGACTAGCGGGGGGTACCAAGAGACCCAGTACTTC
cdr3_aa: CASSSAYGTSGGYQETQYF

v_call: TRBV10-3
clone_size: .
d_call: TRBD2
j_call: TRBJ2-5
cdr3_nt: TGTGCCATCACCGCTAGCGGGGGCCTCGGTGATGACCAGTACTTC
cdr3_aa: CAITASGGLGDDQYF

v_call: TRBV20-1
clone_size: .
d_call: .
j_call: TRBJ2-1
cdr3_nt: TGCAGTGCTAGGAACGTCTTTGAGCAGTTCTTC
cdr3_aa: CSARNVFEQFF

v_call: TRBV14
clone_size: .
d_call: .
j_call: TRBJ2-3
cdr3_nt: TGTGCCAGCAGCCCCTTCACAGATACGCAGTATTTT
cdr3_aa: CASSPFTDTQYF

v_call: TRBV11-2
clone_size: .
d_call: .
j_call: TRBJ1-1
cdr3_nt: TGTGCCAGCAGGATTGTGTCGGCGGGGAACACTGAAGCTTTCTTT
cdr3_aa: CASRIVSAGNTEAFF

v_call: TRBV7-3
clone_size: .
d_call: TRBD1
j_call: TRBJ2-2
cdr3_nt: TGTGCCAGCAGCCACGGACAGGGGGGAGCCGGGGAGCTGTTTTTT
cdr3_aa: CASSHGQGGAGELFF

v_call: TRBV12-3/TRBV12-4
clone_size: .
d_call: TRBD1
j_call: TRBJ2-1
cdr3_nt: TGTGCCAGCAGCCCAGCTAGGGGGCGTGAGCAGTTCTTC
cdr3_aa: CASSPARGREQFF

v_call: TRBV7-2
clone_size: .
d_call: .
j_call: TRBJ1-1
cdr3_nt: TGTGCCAGCAGCTCGGGACCCGGCACTGAAGCTTTCTTT
cdr3_aa: CASSSGPGTEAFF

v_call: TRBV5-1
clone_size: .
d_call: .
j_call: TRBJ2-3
cdr3_nt: TGCGCCAGCAGCGCCGAGGCCGGCACGGGTGGTACGCAGTATTTT
cdr3_aa: CASSAEAGTGGTQYF

v_call: TRBV7-2
clone_size: .
d_call: .
j_call: TRBJ1-1
cdr3_nt: TGTGCCAGCAGCTTAGTTCGGGTCAGCGAAGCTTTCTTT
cdr3_aa: CASSLVRVSEAFF

v_call: TRBV19
clone_size: .
d_call: TRBD2
j_call: TRBJ2-5
cdr3_nt: TGTGCCAGTGGGGCTAGCGGGGGCCCCCAGTACTTC
cdr3_aa: CASGASGGPQYF

v_call: TRBV6-2/TRBV6-3
clone_size: .
d_call: .
j_call: TRBJ2-2
cdr3_nt: TGTGCCAGCAGTTACTCGAGAGGGTTAGCCGGGGAGCTGTTTTTT
cdr3_aa: CASSYSRGLAGELFF

v_call: TRBV5-1
clone_size: .
d_call: .
j_call: TRBJ2-1
cdr3_nt: TGCGCCAGCAGCTCCATGACGGGGGGCAAAGGCAATGAGCAGTTCTTC
cdr3_aa: CASSSMTGGKGNEQFF

v_call: TRBV7-3
clone_size: .
d_call: TRBD1
j_call: TRBJ2-3
cdr3_nt: TGTGCCAGCAGCTTAGGGACAGACATTACAGATACGCAGTATTTT
cdr3_aa: CASSLGTDITDTQYF

v_call: TRBV28
clone_size: .
d_call: .
j_call: TRBJ2-7
cdr3_nt: TGTGCCAGCAGTTTTAACCCGATACAGTCCTACGAGCAGTACTTC
cdr3_aa: CASSFNPIQSYEQYF

v_call: TRBV3-1/TRBV3-2
clone_size: once
d_call: .
j_call: TRBJ2-1
cdr3_nt: TGTGCCAGCAGTTCGAACTACAATGAGCAGTTCTTC
cdr3_aa: CASSSNYNEQFF

v_call: TRBV10-3
clone_size: .
d_call: TRBD2
j_call: TRBJ2-5
cdr3_nt: TGTGCCATCAGTGAGGCTAGCGGGGGGCGAGAGACCCAGTACTTC
cdr3_aa: CAISEASGGRETQYF

v_call: TRBV11-2
clone_size: .
d_call: TRBD2
j_call: TRBJ2-1
cdr3_nt: TGTGCCAGCAGCTCATCGGCTAGCGGGGGATACTACAATGAGCAGTTCTTC
cdr3_aa: CASSSSASGGYYNEQFF

v_call: TRBV5-6
clone_size: .
d_call: .
j_call: TRBJ1-5
cdr3_nt: TGTGCCAGCAGCTCCGACACGGACGGGGCCCAGCATTTT
cdr3_aa: CASSSDTDGAQHF

v_call: TRBV29-1
clone_size: .
d_call: TRBD1
j_call: TRBJ1-2
cdr3_nt: TGCAGCGGGGGACAGGGCCATGGCTACACCTTC
cdr3_aa: CSGGQGHGYTF

v_call: TRBV5-4
clone_size: .
d_call: .
j_call: TRBJ1-2
cdr3_nt: TGTGCCAGCAGCTCCAGCGGTAGGGGTGACTATGGCTACACCTTC
cdr3_aa: CASSSSGRGDYGYTF

v_call: TRBV6-8
clone_size: .
d_call: .
j_call: TRBJ1-1
cdr3_nt: TGTGCCAGCACTCGGACAGACGAGGATCGGACTGAAGCTTTCTTT
cdr3_aa: CASTRTDEDRTEAFF

v_call: TRBV6-5
clone_size: .
d_call: .
j_call: TRBJ2-4
cdr3_nt: TGTGCCAGCAGCACTACCCCTGACAACGAGGACATTCAGTACTTC
cdr3_aa: CASSTTPDNEDIQYF

v_call: TRBV19
clone_size: .
d_call: .
j_call: TRBJ1-5
cdr3_nt: TGTGCCAGTAGCCAACGTTGGGACCGCAATCAGCCCCAGCATTTT
cdr3_aa: CASSQRWDRNQPQHF

v_call: TRBV7-9
clone_size: .
d_call: .
j_call: TRBJ2-3
cdr3_nt: TGTGCCAGCAGCCCCCTATCAAAAGATACGCAGTATTTT
cdr3_aa: CASSPLSKDTQYF